The entry below gives a single T cell receptor (beta chain) sequence along with its context. This clonotype was seen a few times. The specificity of this receptor is unknown. No qualities accompany the bases; no much larger clone lies one base away. The record originates from a study of T cell repertoires in cytomegalovirus infection (dated by TCRdb to between 2018 and 2021). Some background on the complete study: Donor HLA type was relevant to the analysis, because carriage of CMV infection together with the matching HLA type was indicated by public TCR beta signatures.

V is trimmed back by 2 bases and J by 4 bases, and the junction contains 7 bases that no gene match accounts for. Based on the germline V gene, the CDR1 and CDR2 sequences are SGHTA and FQGNSA. The CDR3 goes from the cysteine to the phenylalanine over 16 residues. This entry keeps only the CDR3 DNA: 48 bases, framed from base 1. The sequencing machine was an Illumina HiSeq 1500. Using fastp trimming at Q25 and MiXCR clonotype assembly, TCRdb reanalyzed the public sequencing data and kept in-frame beta chains. Duplicate CDR3 protein sequences are folded into a single record with the most common DNA and genes. This sample has fewer than 350,000 distinct CDR3 sequences in its table, and more than 8% of those were observed once. Roughly 4% of the sample is in the top ten clones. Study-wide conclusions, independent of this receptor: The ex vivo response was dominated by HLA-C-restricted CMV-specific TCR beta clonotypes, and the single most frequent clonotype in two of eight donors was supplied by these HLA-C-restricted clonotypes. In both this cohort and an independent cohort of some 380 donors, the cumulative frequency of public TCR beta family members distinguished carriers of CMV infection plus the relevant HLA type.

Recombination connected TRBV7-2 to TRBJ2-2; 7 central bases correspond to TRBD2. This clonotype originated in a human donor in good health (CMV status not recorded). Some clones in this sample may be carry-over from other donors' samples. The sequenced material came from PBMCs. The CDR3 amino acid sequence is: CASSLYAGVGTGELFF. The sequence in DNA is TGTGCCAGCAGCTTATACGCGGGAGTGGGCACCGGGGAGCTGTTTTTT.